This T cell receptor (beta chain) was identified during a study of T cell responses to AZD1222 COVID-19 vaccine. Broader study findings: Donor demographics were predominantly white British with a female majority; clonal diversity may be underestimated.

TCRdb's table, derived via immunoSEQ multiplex PCR, lists solely in-frame clones and lacks some. The sample lists 75,000 to 95,000 clones; approximately 84% were seen once. Of note for this clone: Its matching antigen is unknown.

The CDR3 totals 15 residues. Trimming left V 6 bases short and J 2 bases short, with 14 bases between. Germline CDR1 SGHTA, CDR2 FQGNSA. The source material was peripheral blood, sampled on day 0 of AZD1222 vaccination. This TCR was recovered from an adult in good health. The chain couples TRBV7-2 to TRBJ1-3; possibly TRBD1 for D (6 bases). The CDR3 DNA is TGTGCCAGCAGTACTAGCGGGGGGCCTGGAAACACCATATATTTT. This sequence encodes CASSTSGGPGNTIYF.